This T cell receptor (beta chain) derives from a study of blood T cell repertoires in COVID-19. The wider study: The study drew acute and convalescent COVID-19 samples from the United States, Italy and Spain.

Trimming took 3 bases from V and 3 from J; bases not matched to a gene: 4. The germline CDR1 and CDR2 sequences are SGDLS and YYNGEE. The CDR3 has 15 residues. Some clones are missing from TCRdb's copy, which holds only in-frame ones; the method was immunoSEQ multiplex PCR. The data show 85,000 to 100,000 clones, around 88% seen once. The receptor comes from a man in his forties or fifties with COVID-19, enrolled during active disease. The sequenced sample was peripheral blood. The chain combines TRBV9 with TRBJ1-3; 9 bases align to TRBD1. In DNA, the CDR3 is TGTGCCAGCAGCGAGGGACAGGGTTTTGGAAACACCATATATTTT. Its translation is CASSEGQGFGNTIYF.